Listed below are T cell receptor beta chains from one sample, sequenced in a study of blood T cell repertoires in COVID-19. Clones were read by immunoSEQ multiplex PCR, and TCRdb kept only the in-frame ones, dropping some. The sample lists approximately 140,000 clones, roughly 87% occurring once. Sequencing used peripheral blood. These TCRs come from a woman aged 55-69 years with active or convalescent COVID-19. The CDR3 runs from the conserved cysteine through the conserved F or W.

CDR3 protein: CASSLVQGFPTPNTQYF
V gene: TRBV7-2

CDR3 protein: CASSHQGQETQYF
V gene: TRBV4-1

CDR3 protein: CASSPWRQRTGLGTF
V gene: TRBV7-8

CDR3 protein: CASSLEGQGYSTNEKLFF
V gene: TRBV5-1

CDR3 protein: CASSIVGDQPQHF
V gene: TRBV10-2

CDR3 protein: CASSDRRTGGPYGYTF
V gene: TRBV6-1

CDR3 protein: CAILDPAGRTEAFF
V gene: TRBV10-3

CDR3 protein: CASSVGPGDSTDTQYF
V gene: TRBV9

CDR3 protein: CASSSGVGYEQYF
V gene: TRBV7-2

CDR3 protein: CASSPGTGGPDTQYF
V gene: TRBV7-2

CDR3 protein: CASSKGAGQPQHF
V gene: TRBV12-3/TRBV12-4

CDR3 protein: CASNQDRGAAGYTF
V gene: TRBV2

CDR3 protein: CASSLNRDAGTQYF
V gene: TRBV5-1

CDR3 protein: CASSLRGGGDQPQHF
V gene: TRBV7-4

CDR3 protein: CAWSFRQGTEAFF
V gene: TRBV30

CDR3 protein: CASSLAINSPLHF
V gene: TRBV11-2